This passage covers 4 T cell receptor beta chains from one sample sequenced in a study of B cell selection in AIRE deficiency. Sorting defined conventional CD4 T cells as CD4+CD127+. Clones were read by immunoSEQ multiplex PCR, and TCRdb kept only the in-frame ones, dropping some. The table records 20,000 to 25,000 clones, roughly 98% of them present only once. The sequenced material came from conventional CD4+ T cells sorted from PBMCs. Receptor source: a human donor with AIRE deficiency.

V gene TRBV6-1 combines with J gene TRBJ2-2, with D possibly TRBD2 on 6 matching bases. The V gene's germline CDR1 is MNHNS and CDR2 SASEGT. V lost 2 bases, J lost 5 bases, and 18 bases lay in between. The CDR3 totals 17 residues. CDR3 in amino acids: CASSENRQWAGTGELFF. CDR3 in DNA: TGTGCCAGCAGTGAAAATCGGCAGTGGGCGGGGACCGGGGAGCTGTTTTTT.

This chain joins TRBV2 and TRBJ2-2, with 8 bases identical to TRBD2. The V gene end was trimmed by 8 bases and the J gene end by 4 bases; junction bases not matched to a gene: 9. Looked up from germline, CDR1 is SNHLY and CDR2 is FYNNEI. The CDR3 sequence is 15 residues long. CDR3 residues: CASGMTSATTGELFF. The CDR3 DNA is TGTGCCAGCGGAATGACTAGCGCTACCACCGGGGAGCTGTTTTTT.

The chain carries TRBV28 and TRBJ1-4; 8 bases are shared with TRBD1. Trimming cost V 6 bases and J 8 bases; bases outside gene matches: 11. This CDR3 region has 15 residues. Germline values: CDR1 MDHEN, CDR2 SYDVKM. CDR3 region: CASSPGQGRGEKLFF. The DNA of the CDR3 is TGTGCCAGCAGCCCAGGACAGGGACGGGGGGAAAAACTGTTTTTT.

The V call is TRBV19, the J call TRBJ2-5; D possibly matches TRBD1 or TRBD2 (5 bases each). CDR1 and CDR2 from the germline V gene are LNHDA and SQIVND (reference sequence). Trimming left V 5 bases short and J 0 bases short, with 10 bases between. The CDR3 is made up of 14 amino acids. The CDR3 loop is CASSARGHQETQYF. The CDR3 DNA sequence: TGTGCCAGTAGTGCAAGGGGACACCAAGAGACCCAGTACTTC.